Sequencing of this T cell receptor (beta chain) was carried out in a study of T cell repertoires in cytomegalovirus infection. Study-wide context: Public TCR beta signature analysis indicated the presence of both CMV infection and matching HLA type.

In regard to this clonotype: Its antigen remains unidentified.

V lost 0 bases, J lost 4 bases, and 12 bases lay in between. This CDR3 has 15 amino acids. Germline CDR1 MNHEY, CDR2 SVGAGI. TCRdb re-analysed the reads in MiXCR, keeping a single row per CDR3 protein. The sample consists of 250,000 to 300,000 distinct CDR3 sequences, about 26% of them appearing once. Study conclusions and caveats: Of the TCR beta families, the public ones yielded a cumulative frequency that identified carriers of CMV plus the relevant HLA. CMV-specific TCR beta clonotypes restricted by HLA-C dominated the ex vivo response.

The receptor's source is a human donor in good health (CMV status not recorded). Some clones in this sample may be carry-over from other donors' samples. V and J are TRBV6-5 and TRBJ1-1; tentative D call: TRBD1 (5 bases). The material sequenced was PBMCs. The CDR3 region is CASSYSNRGSTEAFF. The CDR3, as DNA: TGTGCCAGCAGTTACTCGAATAGGGGATCCACTGAAGCTTTCTTT.